These 26 T cell receptor beta chains share one sample of origin, sequenced in a study of Graves' ophthalmopathy and Graves' hyperthyroidism. From RNA, the CDR3 regions of TCR beta chains were amplified and sequenced. HTBI primers served in a first-round RT-PCR, which a second-round multiplex PCR followed. MiXCR was run by TCRdb on the multiplex PCR reads, yielding one entry per CDR3 protein. The sample includes around 170,000 distinct CDR3 sequences, over 35% of them seen just once. The sample taken for sequencing was peripheral blood. Receptors originate from a woman in her thirties or forties with Graves' ophthalmopathy.

This rearrangement joins TRBV12-3 or TRBV12-4 to TRBJ2-7; a possible D gene is TRBD1 (6 bases). V was pared by 8 bases and J by 4 bases, with 18 bases between. CDR3 size: 14 residues. The CDR3 loop reads CASSPQGGGYEQYF. The DNA of the CDR3 is TGTGCCAGCTCCCCCCAAGGGGGTGGGTACGAGCAGTACTTC.

This clonotype has just one count. The chain links TRBV11-2 to TRBJ2-7, with 14 bases identical to TRBD2. J lost 9 bases, V lost 5 bases, and 12 bases had no gene match. Germline V CDR1 and CDR2: SGHAT, FQNNGV. This CDR3 is 16 amino acids long. Here the CDR3 DNA reads TGTGCCAGCAGCCCTAGGGGGACTAGCGGGAGAGTTGGGCAGTACTTC. Translating gives CASSPRGTSGRVGQYF.

This clonotype has ten or more counts. Here the CDR3 reads CASSLVGTGGYEQYF. CDR3 nucleotides: TGTGCCAGCAGCTTAGTGGGGACAGGGGGCTACGAGCAGTACTTC. This chain joins TRBV7-2 and TRBJ2-7; TRBD1 matches at 11 bases. This CDR3 has 15 residues. Germline CDR1 reads SGHTA; CDR2 reads FQGNSA. Losses at the gene ends were 1 base for V and 3 bases for J; bases not matched to a gene: 2.

This clonotype was seen at least ten times. The chain joins TRBV20-1 to TRBJ2-7; maybe TRBD1 (6 bases). CDR3 length: 14 residues. The V gene's germline CDR1 is DFQATT and CDR2 SNEGSKA (reference sequence). V was shortened by 7 bases and J by 2 bases, with 18 bases between the two germline ends. This CDR3 reads CSGNAGTLTYEQYF. Written as DNA, the CDR3 is TGCAGTGGTAACGCCGGGACACTTACCTACGAGCAGTACTTC.

In this sample, this clonotype turned up many times. V and J are TRBV18 and TRBJ1-3, with D unresolved. This CDR3 comprises 13 residues. V shed 3 bases and J shed 8 bases, with 11 bases lying between them. From germline, CDR1 is KGHSH and CDR2 LQKENI. CDR3 bases: TGTGCCAGCTCACCGCCTGGGCGGGACACCATATATTTT. Its translation is CASSPPGRDTIYF.

The chain links TRBV7-2 to TRBJ2-7; TRBD2 matches 9 bases. Unmatched junction bases numbered 10, after V lost 1 base and J lost 9 bases. This CDR3 comprises 15 residues. CDR1 is SGHTA and CDR2 is FQGNSA in the germline V gene. CDR3 DNA: TGTGCCAGCAGCTTAGGGAGTCTAGCGGGAAGATGGCAGTACTTC. Its translation is CASSLGSLAGRWQYF.

The V call is TRBV7-2, the J call TRBJ2-7, with TRBD1 matching over 8 bases. The CDR3 sequence is 13 residues long. The germline V gene has CDR1 SGHTA and CDR2 FQGNSA. The trim removed 3 bases at V and 7 bases at J, leaving 5 bases unmatched. In DNA form, the CDR3 reads TGTGCCAGCAGCTTGGACAGGGTGCAAGAGCAGTACTTC. Translated: CASSLDRVQEQYF.

In its sample, this clonotype was seen many times. The rearrangement uses TRBV3-1 and TRBJ2-7; 7 nucleotides align to TRBD1. There are 15 residues in the CDR3. V shed 4 bases and J 6 bases; nucleotides not matched to a gene: 12. CDR1 is LGHDT, CDR2 YNNKEL, per germline (reference sequence). CDR3 sequence: CASSPRSGQATEQYF. The CDR3 bases are TGTGCCAGCAGCCCTCGGTCTGGACAGGCGACCGAGCAGTACTTC.

The rearrangement joins TRBV24-1 to TRBJ2-7, with D unclear. This CDR3 is 15 amino acids long. Trimming shortened V by 1 base and J by 5 bases, and 14 bases separated the two germline ends. In germline, CDR1 is KGHDR, CDR2 SFDVKD. CDR3 nucleotides: TGTGCCACCAGTGATTTTCTTCGAACTTTCCACGAGCAGTACTTC. It specifies CATSDFLRTFHEQYF.

This clonotype was seen a single time. The genes are TRBV12-3 or TRBV12-4 and TRBJ1-5; D gene uncertain. This CDR3 has 13 amino acids. Deletions cut 1 base from V and 6 bases from J, with 7 bases between. The CDR3 DNA reads as TGTGCCAGCAGTTTAGGTTGGAGTCAGCCCCAGCATTTT. It is translated as CASSLGWSQPQHF.

This clonotype was seen repeatedly, ten times or more. The chain couples TRBV7-8 to TRBJ1-6; no reliable D call. The CDR3 consists of 16 residues. The V end lost 5 bases, the J end lost 3 bases, and 14 bases lay between the germline ends. Germline V lookup: CDR1 SGHVS, CDR2 FQNEAQ. The CDR3 nucleotides read TGTGCCAGCAGCCCAAGGGAAGCCATCTATAATTCACCCCTCCACTTT. Its protein is CASSPREAIYNSPLHF.

The chain joins TRBV20-1 to TRBJ1-1, with D perhaps TRBD1 (5 bases). The CDR3 spans 14 residues. V gave up 6 bases and J gave up 0 bases, with 14 bases separating them. Germline V CDR1 and CDR2: DFQATT, SNEGSKA (reference sequence). The CDR3 reads CSAPNRDVNTEAFF. In nucleotides, the CDR3 is TGCAGTGCACCTAACCGGGACGTGAACACTGAAGCTTTCTTT.

This clonotype was counted many times. This chain connects TRBV6-2 or TRBV6-3 to TRBJ1-6; 8 positions agree with TRBD1. The CDR3 extends over 15 amino acids. Germline loops: CDR1 MNHEY, CDR2 SVGEGT. Losses at the gene ends were 8 bases for V and 4 bases for J; bases not matched to a gene: 7. CDR3 DNA: TGTGCCAGCTTTGCAGGGGGCGGATATAATTCACCCCTCCACTTT. Protein: CASFAGGGYNSPLHF.

This chain joins TRBV6-2 or TRBV6-3 and TRBJ1-4; no firm D call. CDR3 length: 13 amino acids. The V gene's germline CDR1 is MNHEY and CDR2 SVGEGT. The V end was cut by 7 bases, the J end by 5 bases, with 11 bases between. CDR3 nucleotide sequence: TGTGCCAGCAACTACGCCGCAAATGAAAAACTGTTTTTT. As protein: CASNYAANEKLFF.

This clonotype was seen ten or more times. The chain recombines TRBV28 with TRBJ2-7, with TRBD2 as a possible D gene (5 bases). V gave up 8 bases and J gave up 1 base, with 15 bases separating them. Germline V gives CDR1 MDHEN, CDR2 SYDVKM. The CDR3 is 14 residues long. CDR3 nucleotides: TGTGCCAGCGGGAGAACAGAGGTATCCTACGAGCAGTACTTC. Translated, it gives CASGRTEVSYEQYF.

This chain links TRBV19 with TRBJ1-1, with D tentatively TRBD1 (6 bases). The CDR3 covers 13 residues. Trimming took off 8 bases at V and 5 bases at J, with 15 bases between the two ends. Germline V CDR1 and CDR2: LNHDA, SQIVND (reference sequence). CDR3 loop: CASQDGGGTEAFF. CDR3 DNA sequence: TGTGCCAGTCAAGACGGAGGGGGTACTGAAGCTTTCTTT.

Many counts were recorded for this clonotype. V and J are TRBV7-2 and TRBJ2-5, with 9 positions matching TRBD2. The V segment lost 1 base and the J segment 4 bases; nucleotides outside the gene matches: 1. This CDR3 spans 14 amino acids. Germline V gene lookup returns CDR1 SGHTA and CDR2 FQGNSA. CDR3 sequence reads: CASSLVSGRETQYF. The DNA of the CDR3 is TGTGCCAGCAGCTTAGTTAGCGGGAGAGAGACCCAGTACTTC.

J is TRBJ1-2 and V is TRBV6-1, with TRBD1 identical over 7 bases. This CDR3 comprises 14 residues. V was pared by 4 bases and J by 4 bases, with 6 bases of the junction left unmatched. Per the germline V gene, CDR1 is MNHNS and CDR2 is SASEGT. The CDR3: CASSATGRAYGYTF. The CDR3 nucleotides are TGTGCCAGCAGTGCGACAGGGAGGGCCTATGGCTACACCTTC.

The table lists this clonotype with a count of one. The CDR3 loop is CASSLGTGATYF. The CDR3 region has the DNA TGTGCCAGCAGTTTAGGAACAGGGGCCACGTACTTC. This chain joins TRBV12-3 or TRBV12-4 and TRBJ2-7; TRBD1 aligns across 7 bases. J gave up 12 bases and V 1 base, and 6 bases lay outside the gene matches. The CDR3 sequence is 12 residues long.

This clonotype was detected many times. The chain links TRBV12-3 or TRBV12-4 to TRBJ1-2, with 7 bases that match TRBD1. CDR3 size: 12 residues. The junction had 0 bases not matched to a gene; V was cut back by 1 base and J by 7 bases. CDR3 amino acids: CASSLEGAGYTF. Here the CDR3 DNA reads TGTGCCAGCAGTTTAGAGGGGGCTGGCTACACCTTC.

This clonotype was recorded at least ten times. The chain has TRBV28 and TRBJ1-1; D is uncertain. The germline V and J ends were trimmed by 4 bases and 1 base, with 10 bases remaining between them. The CDR3 extends over 14 amino acids. Per the germline V gene, CDR1 is MDHEN and CDR2 is SYDVKM. The CDR3 DNA is TGTGCCAGCAGTTCGGGATTGGGGAACACTGAAGCTTTCTTT. It is translated as CASSSGLGNTEAFF.

This clonotype was counted at least ten times. The chain recombines TRBV13 with TRBJ2-7; TRBD1 matches at 7 bases. The V gene's germline CDR1 is PRHDT and CDR2 FYEKMQ (reference sequence). Trimming took 4 bases from V and 1 from J; bases not matched to a gene: 4. The CDR3 totals 14 residues. In nucleotides, the CDR3 is TGTGCCAGCAGCTCCGGGACAGCTTCCTACGAGCAGTACTTC. Amino acids: CASSSGTASYEQYF.

The V call is TRBV12-3 or TRBV12-4, the J call TRBJ1-1, with no clear D. With 5 bases removed from V and 1 base from J, the gap between germline ends came to 14 bases. CDR3 length: 15 residues. This CDR3 reads CASSLRDTGNTEAFF. The CDR3 coding sequence is TGTGCCAGCAGTCTCCGCGACACGGGGAACACTGAAGCTTTCTTT.

Ten or more counts support this clonotype. The chain recombines TRBV6-6 with TRBJ1-1; D not resolved. Germline CDR1 and CDR2: MNHNY and SVGAGI (reference sequence). The ends were cut back, 6 bases at V and 0 bases at J, with 11 bases in the middle. The CDR3 runs 14 residues. The CDR3: CASRSRAMNTEAFF. The CDR3 nucleotides are TGTGCCAGCAGGTCCAGAGCTATGAACACTGAAGCTTTCTTT.

The V and J genes are TRBV2 and TRBJ2-5; D is unclear. Deletions cut 6 bases from V and 0 bases from J, with 14 bases between. This CDR3 spans 15 amino acids. CDR1 is SNHLY and CDR2 is FYNNEI in the germline V gene. The CDR3 region has the DNA TGTGCCAGCAGGGTGCCCATGAGGTACCAAGAGACCCAGTACTTC. Protein product: CASRVPMRYQETQYF.

This clonotype was recorded many times. The chain joins TRBV28 to TRBJ2-7; 11 bases are shared with TRBD2. Germline lookup yields CDR1 MDHEN and CDR2 SYDVKM. After removal of 5 bases from V and 4 bases from J, the junction contained 10 bases not matched to a gene. This CDR3 has 16 amino acids. This CDR3 is CASSRPPSGRTYEQYF. The DNA of the CDR3 is TGTGCCAGCAGTCGACCTCCTAGCGGGAGGACATACGAGCAGTACTTC.